The clone carrying this TCR beta chain was seen a few times. As yet, its antigen is unknown. This record belongs to a study of early T cells in non-severe SARS-CoV-2 infection. Study summary: Sequenced bulk RNA came from whole blood that was unsorted, and chains were unpaired.

General study results and limits: Sequences matched to VDJdb favored anti-spike CD8 responses, while private and CD4 specificities were missed.

Unique molecular identifiers were attached to individual cDNA molecules. A single record per CDR3 protein comes from TCRdb applying MiXCR to the 5' RACE reads. Found here are about 53,000 distinct CDR3 sequences, around 12% of them singletons; the top ten hold around 2.5%. The receptor comes from an adult who was a healthcare worker with PCR-confirmed SARS-CoV-2 infection or an uninfected control (not recorded which). The source material was whole blood, sampled at baseline.

The CDR3 region is CASSDSLWQGVNSPLHF. The CDR3 DNA sequence: TGTGCCAGCAGTGACTCTCTATGGCAGGGGGTTAATTCACCCCTCCACTTT. V and J are TRBV12-3 or TRBV12-4 and TRBJ1-6, with 7 bases aligning to TRBD1. This CDR3 has 17 amino acids. The junction had 13 bases not matched to a gene; V was cut back by 5 bases and J by 6 bases.